This T cell receptor (beta chain) was captured by sequencing in a study of beta chain features in type 1 diabetes. Overall study findings and caveats: VDJ junctions from type 1 diabetes patients carried fewer insertions and larger deletions. A definitive answer on HLA type influencing TCRB rearrangement was not reached here.

Sequencing targeted expressed TCRB transcripts, as all isolated RNA had been reverse transcribed. Only in-frame clones appear in the TCRdb table, and some are missing; sequencing was by immunoSEQ multiplex PCR. Seen here are 850,000 to 900,000 clones, roughly a sixth observed once, and the top ten hold around 0.02%. The authors sorted CD4+ naive, central memory, regulatory and stem cell-like memory cells via CD45RO/CCR7/CD25/CD127/CD95/CD27. There are a few counts of this clone. Its antigen is unidentified. The receptor comes from a woman aged 18-29 years in good health. Sequenced input: naive CD4+ T cells from blood.

CDR3 in amino acids: CASSKIRDRVQDTQYF. CDR3 DNA sequence: TGTGCCAGCAGCAAGATCCGGGACAGGGTACAAGATACGCAGTATTTT. The chain links TRBV7-9 to TRBJ2-3; 9 nucleotides agree with TRBD1. Germline V gene lookup returns CDR1 SEHNR and CDR2 FQNEAQ (reference sequence). The CDR3 sequence is 16 residues long. Trimming at V came to 5 bases and at J to 5 bases, leaving 11 bases not matched to a gene.